The 5 T cell receptor beta chains below were found in one sample sequenced in a study of blood T cell repertoires in COVID-19. Using immunoSEQ multiplex PCR, the repertoire was profiled, and TCRdb retains in-frame clones only, with some absent. The table records 250,000 to 350,000 clones, roughly 86% of them present only once. The specimen was peripheral blood. These receptors were taken from a woman between 45 and 65 years old who had recovered from COVID-19.

V usage is TRBV3-1 (or the pseudogene TRBV3-2) and J usage is TRBJ2-1; perhaps TRBD1 as D (6 bases). Germline CDR1 LGHDT, CDR2 YNNKEL (reference sequence). This CDR3 has 16 residues. V was pared by 1 base and J by 9 bases, with 19 bases between. The CDR3 DNA reads TGTGCCAGCAGCCAAGTGAGGACAGCTATCGCCGGTGAGCAGTTCTTC. Translation gives CASSQVRTAIAGEQFF.

The rearrangement links TRBV28 to TRBJ2-5; the match to TRBD2 covers 7 bases. This CDR3 region has 14 residues. V shed 2 bases, J shed 4 bases, and the junction held 4 bases outside the gene matches. In germline, CDR1 is MDHEN, CDR2 SYDVKM. This CDR3 reads CASSLGRVRETQYF. As DNA, the CDR3 is TGTGCCAGCAGTTTAGGGAGGGTTCGAGAGACCCAGTACTTC.

V usage is TRBV5-1 and J usage is TRBJ2-7; 9 bases map to TRBD2. Germline CDR1 is SGHRS and CDR2 is YFSETQ. The CDR3 contains 15 residues. The V segment lost 0 bases and the J segment 4 bases; nucleotides outside the gene matches: 5. CDR3 nucleotide sequence: TGCGCCAGCAGCTTGGATAGCGGGAGTGTGTACGAGCAGTACTTC. Its translation: CASSLDSGSVYEQYF.

The chain uses TRBV6-5 and TRBJ1-2, with 8 bases matching TRBD1. Per the germline V gene, CDR1 is MNHEY and CDR2 is SVGAGI. The V segment lost 5 bases and the J segment 6 bases; nucleotides outside the gene matches: 5. The CDR3 has 13 amino acids. The chain's CDR3 is CASSQGAWNGYTF. CDR3 DNA sequence: TGTGCCAGCAGTCAGGGGGCGTGGAATGGCTACACCTTC.

This clone was counted only a few times. J is TRBJ2-3 and V is TRBV7-9, with 8 bases that match TRBD2. V lost 5 bases to trimming and J lost 0 bases; unmatched junction nucleotides: 7. The germline gives CDR1 SEHNR, CDR2 FQNEAQ (reference sequence). This CDR3 comprises 16 residues. The DNA of the CDR3 is TGTGCCAGCAGCCCCGGACTAGCAATTAGCACAGATACGCAGTATTTT. This sequence encodes CASSPGLAISTDTQYF.